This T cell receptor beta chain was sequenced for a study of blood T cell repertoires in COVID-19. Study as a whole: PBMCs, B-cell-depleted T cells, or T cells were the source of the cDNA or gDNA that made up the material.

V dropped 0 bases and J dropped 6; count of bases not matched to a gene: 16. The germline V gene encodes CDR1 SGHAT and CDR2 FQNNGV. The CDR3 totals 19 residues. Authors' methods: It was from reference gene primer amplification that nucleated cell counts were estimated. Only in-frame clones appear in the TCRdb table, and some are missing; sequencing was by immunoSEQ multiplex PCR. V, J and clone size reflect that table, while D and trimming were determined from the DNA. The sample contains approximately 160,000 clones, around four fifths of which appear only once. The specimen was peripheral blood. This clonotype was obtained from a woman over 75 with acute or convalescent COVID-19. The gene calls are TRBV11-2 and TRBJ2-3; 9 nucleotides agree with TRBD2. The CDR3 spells CASSLDLGGEREDADTQYF. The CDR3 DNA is TGTGCCAGCAGCTTAGATTTAGGGGGTGAGCGGGAGGATGCGGATACGCAGTATTTT.